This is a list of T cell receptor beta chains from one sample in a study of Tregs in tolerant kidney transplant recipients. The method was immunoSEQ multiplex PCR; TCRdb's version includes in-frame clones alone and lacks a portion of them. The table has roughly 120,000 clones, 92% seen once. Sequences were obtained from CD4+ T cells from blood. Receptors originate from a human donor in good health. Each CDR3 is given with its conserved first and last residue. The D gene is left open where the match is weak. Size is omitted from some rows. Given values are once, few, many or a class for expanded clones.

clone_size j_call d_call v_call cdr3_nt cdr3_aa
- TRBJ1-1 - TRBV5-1 TGCGCCAGCAGCTTGGAACAGGGGAACACTGAAGCTTTCTTT CASSLEQGNTEAFF
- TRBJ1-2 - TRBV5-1 TGCGCCAGCAGCTTGAGTGTATTGGGCTATGGCTACACCTTC CASSLSVLGYGYTF
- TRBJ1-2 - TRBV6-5 TGTGCCAGCAGTCCACCGGGCCTTAACTATGGCTACACCTTC CASSPPGLNYGYTF
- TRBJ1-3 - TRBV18 TGTGCCAGCTCACCAGGTAGACAGGCTGGAAACACCATATATTTT CASSPGRQAGNTIYF
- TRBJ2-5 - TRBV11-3 TGTGCCAGCAGCTTGAGGTCGGGGATCCAAGAGACCCAGTACTTC CASSLRSGIQETQYF
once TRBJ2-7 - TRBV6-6 TGTGCCAGCAGTTCAGGGGCCTCCCTCTACGAGCAGTACTTC CASSSGASLYEQYF
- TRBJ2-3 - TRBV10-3 TGTGCCATCAGCCGAACCGAAGATACGCAGTATTTT CAISRTEDTQYF
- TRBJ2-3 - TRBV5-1 TGCGCCAGCACCCACCCCGCCGGATATTTCACAGATACGCAGTATTTT CASTHPAGYFTDTQYF
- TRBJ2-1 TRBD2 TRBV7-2 TGTGCCAGCAGCTACCGGGGGGACTACAATGAGCAGTTCTTC CASSYRGDYNEQFF
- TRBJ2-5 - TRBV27 TGTGCCAGCAGGAGGAATACGGTCGCGAACAGGGTCAGTAGTCAAGAGACCCAGTACTTC CASRRNTVANRVSSQETQYF
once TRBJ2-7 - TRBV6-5 TGTGCCAGCAGTAGAGGTAAAGGGGGTTACGAGCAGTACTTC CASSRGKGGYEQYF
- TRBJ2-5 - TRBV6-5 TGTGCCAGCAGTTACTCGAGGAGTCAAGAGACCCAGTACTTC CASSYSRSQETQYF
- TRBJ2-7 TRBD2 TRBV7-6 TGTGCCAGCAGCTTACAAAACCCCCTAGCGGGAGATAACGAGCAGTACTTC CASSLQNPLAGDNEQYF
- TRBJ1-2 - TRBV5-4 TGTGCCAGCAGCTTGGCGGGGGGAGGAAGGGCCGACTATGGCTACACCTTC CASSLAGGGRADYGYTF
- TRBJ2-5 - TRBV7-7 TGTGCTAGCAGCTGCCCAGCGGAACAAGAGACCCAGTACTTC CASSCPAEQETQYF
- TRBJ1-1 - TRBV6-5 TGTGCCAGCAGTCAGGGACGCGGAGCTTTCTTT CASSQGRGAFF
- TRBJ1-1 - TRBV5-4 TGTGCCAGCAGCTTGTTGTGGCAGGGAAACACTGAAGCTTTCTTT CASSLLWQGNTEAFF
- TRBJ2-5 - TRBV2 TGTGCCAGCAGTGAAGACAGCCAAGAGACCCAGTACTTC CASSEDSQETQYF
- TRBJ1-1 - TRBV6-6 TGTGCCAGCAGTTACGGGAGAGAGAGCACTGAAGCTTTCTTT CASSYGRESTEAFF
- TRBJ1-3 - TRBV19 TGTGCCAGTACCGGGCCCTTCTCTGGAAACACCATATATTTT CASTGPFSGNTIYF
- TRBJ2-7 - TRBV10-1 TGCGCCAGCAGTGAGTCGAAGGGACTCTCTCGCGAGCAGTACTTC CASSESKGLSREQYF
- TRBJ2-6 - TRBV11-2 TGTGCCAGCAGCTTAGATCCGGGCCCTTACTCTGGGGCCAACGTCCTGACTTTC CASSLDPGPYSGANVLTF
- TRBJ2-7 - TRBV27 TGTGCCAGCAGTTTCATATCCGGGACAGCAGGACTAGACCCCTCCTACGAGCAGTACTTC CASSFISGTAGLDPSYEQYF
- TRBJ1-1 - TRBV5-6 TGTGCCAGCAGCTTTCCACAGGGCACTGAAGCTTTCTTT CASSFPQGTEAFF
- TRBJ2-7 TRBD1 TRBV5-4 TGTGCCAGCAGCCGGGACAGGGAGGAAGGCGAGCAGTACTTC CASSRDREEGEQYF
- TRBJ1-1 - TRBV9 TGTGCCAGCAGCCCCCCGGGTCTAGCTGGGGCTTTCTTT CASSPPGLAGAFF
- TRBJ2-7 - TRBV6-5 TGTGCCAGCAGTTACCGGGACGGGGATTACGAGCAGTACTTC CASSYRDGDYEQYF
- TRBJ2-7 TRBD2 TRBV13 TGTGCCAGCAGCTTGGGACTAGCGAGGGCCTACGAGCAGTACTTC CASSLGLARAYEQYF
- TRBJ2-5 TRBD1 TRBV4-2 TGTGCCAGCAGCCAAGGGGTCGGGACAGATAAGAGAACCCAGTACTTC CASSQGVGTDKRTQYF
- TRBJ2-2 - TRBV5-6 TGTGCCAGCAGCCCACCGTCGAGGGACACCGGGGAGCTGTTTTTT CASSPPSRDTGELFF
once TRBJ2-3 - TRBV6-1 TGTGCCAGCAGTAACCGGGTCAACACAGATACGCAGTATTTT CASSNRVNTDTQYF
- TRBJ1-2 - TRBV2 TGTGCCACCCAGACCCCCGCGGTTAGCGGCTACACCTTC CATQTPAVSGYTF
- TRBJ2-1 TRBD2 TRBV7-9 TGTGCCAGCAGCTCTAGCGGATACAATGAGCAGTTCTTC CASSSSGYNEQFF
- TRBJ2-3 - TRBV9 TGTGCCAGCAGCCCTCGACCGGGGCGGGGGCTCACAGATACGCAGTATTTT CASSPRPGRGLTDTQYF
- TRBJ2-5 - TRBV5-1 TGCGCCAGCAGCCTCTTGGGGACCGACCAAGAGACCCAGTACTTC CASSLLGTDQETQYF
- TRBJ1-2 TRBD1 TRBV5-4 TGTGCCAGCAGCTTGGCCGGGGCAGGGGGAGGCTACACCTTC CASSLAGAGGGYTF
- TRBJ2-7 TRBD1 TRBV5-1 TGCGCCAGCAGCTTACAGGGGGTGCAGTACTTC CASSLQGVQYF
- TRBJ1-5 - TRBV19 TGTGCCAGTAGTAAGGACGGAGGACACAATCAGCCCCAGCATTTT CASSKDGGHNQPQHF
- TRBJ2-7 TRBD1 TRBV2 TGTGCCACGACCTCAGAGGGGGCCTCCTACGAGCAGTACTTC CATTSEGASYEQYF
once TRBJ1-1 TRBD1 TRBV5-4 TGTGCCAGCAGACCGAGGGCGACAGGGGACACTGAAGCTTTCTTT CASRPRATGDTEAFF
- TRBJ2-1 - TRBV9 TGTGCCAGCAGCGAGCCCCCAAGGGAGCAGTTCTTC CASSEPPREQFF
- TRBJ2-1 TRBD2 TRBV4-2 TGTGCCAGCAGCCAAGATTACGGGACTAAGGGCAATGAGCAGTTCTTC CASSQDYGTKGNEQFF
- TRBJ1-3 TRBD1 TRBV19 TGTGCCAGTAGTACAGGGGGCTCTGGAAACACCATATATTTT CASSTGGSGNTIYF
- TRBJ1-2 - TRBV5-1 TGCGCCAGCAGCGAGGACACTTATGGCTACACCTTC CASSEDTYGYTF
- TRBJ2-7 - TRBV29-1 TGCAGCGTGACGGGACGGACCTACGAGCAGTACTTC CSVTGRTYEQYF
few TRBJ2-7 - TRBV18 TGTGCCAGCTCACCACAGGGTTCCTACGAGCAGTACTTC CASSPQGSYEQYF
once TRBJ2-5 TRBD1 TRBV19 TGTGCCAGTAGTATGGACAGGGAGAGGGAGACCCAGTACTTC CASSMDRERETQYF
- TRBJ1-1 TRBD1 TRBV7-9 TGTGCCAGCAGCCCAGACAGGGCAAACACTGAAGCTTTCTTT CASSPDRANTEAFF
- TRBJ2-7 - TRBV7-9 TGTGCCAGCAGGGGACTCTGGGGGTACGAGCAGTACTTC CASRGLWGYEQYF
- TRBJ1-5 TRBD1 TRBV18 TGTGCCAGCTCGCCCGGGACAGGGGGTGCCGGTCAGCCCCAGCATTTT CASSPGTGGAGQPQHF
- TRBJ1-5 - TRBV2 TGTGCCAGCAGTGAAGTGAGCAATCAGCCCCAGCATTTT CASSEVSNQPQHF
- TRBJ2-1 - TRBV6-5 TGTGCCAGCAGTTACTCGGCTTACGTTCGTTACAATGAGCAGTTCTTC CASSYSAYVRYNEQFF
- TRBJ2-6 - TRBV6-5 TGTGCCAGCAGTTACTCGTGGAGCTCTGGGGCCAACGTCCTGACTTTC CASSYSWSSGANVLTF
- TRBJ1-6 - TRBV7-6 TGTGCCAGCAGCTTCGAGGGTACTTCACCCCTCCACTTT CASSFEGTSPLHF
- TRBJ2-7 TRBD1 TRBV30 TGTGCCTGGAGTTTCGGACAGGGGGCCGAGCAGTACTTC CAWSFGQGAEQYF
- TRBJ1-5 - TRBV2 TGTGCCAGCAGTACGGACCGGAATGGGGGCAATCAGCCCCAGCATTTT CASSTDRNGGNQPQHF
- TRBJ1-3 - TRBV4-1 TGCGCCAGCAGCCAAGGGATTCTAAGCTCTGGAAACACCATATATTTT CASSQGILSSGNTIYF